This T cell receptor beta chain emerged from a study of early T cells in non-severe SARS-CoV-2 infection. This clonotype occurred many times. One entry per CDR3 protein results from TCRdb running MiXCR on the 5' RACE reads. The table records 50,000 to 60,000 distinct CDR3 sequences, 7% to 10% of them present only once. The TCR was taken from an adult who was a healthcare worker with PCR-confirmed SARS-CoV-2 infection or an uninfected control (not recorded which). Sequencing was performed on whole blood.

This CDR3 is CASTSRSGSSYEQYF. CDR3 coding DNA: TGTGCCAGTACAAGTAGATCTGGTAGCTCCTACGAGCAGTACTTC. The chain uses TRBV6-6 and TRBJ2-7; D ambiguous. The CDR3 contains 15 residues. The V end lost 9 bases, the J end lost 0 bases, and 18 bases lay between the germline ends. Germline V gives CDR1 MNHNY, CDR2 SVGAGI (reference sequence).